The 4 T cell receptor beta chains presented below share a single source sample, sequenced in a study of shared clonotypes between healthy human individuals. TCRdb's copy holds only in-frame clones and misses some; the assay was immunoSEQ multiplex PCR. The table has about a million clones, 60% to 80% seen once. The sequenced material came from memory CD4+ T cells from PBMCs. Subset here: CD45RA-negative fraction. The receptors shown here come from a man younger than 30 in good health. Some clones in this sample may be carry-over from other donors' samples.

In this sample, this clone turned up once. The V and J genes are TRBV27 and TRBJ2-7, with D maybe TRBD1 (5 bases). V was trimmed by 1 base and J by 3 bases, leaving 13 bases between them. Looked up from germline, CDR1 is MNHEY and CDR2 is SMNVEV (reference sequence). This CDR3 is built from 15 residues. The CDR3 DNA is TGTGCCAGCAGTTTATATAGGGGTTCGGTCTACGAGCAGTACTTC. It yields the protein CASSLYRGSVYEQYF.

The chain is built from TRBV5-8 and TRBJ2-5, with D possibly TRBD1 on 5 matching bases. The germline CDR1 and CDR2 sequences are SGHTS and YDEGEE. The CDR3 consists of 11 residues. Trimming removed 6 bases at V and 9 bases at J, with 12 bases between. CDR3 sequence reads: CASTFWTPQYF. As DNA, the CDR3 is TGTGCCAGCACCTTCTGGACACCCCAGTACTTC.

The J gene is TRBJ2-1, the V gene TRBV28; D is undetermined. The CDR3 runs 10 residues. V shed 2 bases and J shed 9 bases, with 2 bases lying between them. Germline CDR1 reads MDHEN; CDR2 reads SYDVKM. Written as DNA, the CDR3 is TGTGCCAGCAGTTTAGGTGAGCAGTTCTTC. It codes for CASSLGEQFF.

A word on this clone: This likely came from a read error, as a far larger clone is one base away. The sample has other DNA sequences that encode this CDR3 too. The rearrangement uses TRBV6-6 and TRBJ2-2, with D perhaps given as TRBD1 or TRBD2 (5 bases each). The CDR3 length is 14 residues. Germline V CDR1 and CDR2: MNHNY, SVGAGI (reference sequence). V shed 9 bases and J shed 3 bases, with 14 bases lying between them. The CDR3 is CASRSGTDTGELFF. The CDR3 region has the DNA TGTGCCAGTAGGTCAGGGACGGACACCGGGGAGCTGTTTTTT.